Listed here are 10 T cell receptor beta chains from one sample, sequenced in a study of T-cell memory formation after mild COVID-19. TCRdb recomputed calls from the 5' RACE reads with MiXCR, one row per CDR3 protein. The sample lists some 200,000 distinct CDR3 sequences, 9.5% occurring once. Sequenced sample: PBMCs or a T cell subset sorted from them (not recorded which). All receptors come from a man aged 18 to 35 who had mild COVID-19 (a few samples of this study predate the infection). Cell type and time point are not known.

V gene TRBV24-1 combines with J gene TRBJ2-5, with 11 nucleotides matching TRBD1. The J segment lost 2 bases and the V segment lost 5 bases, leaving 9 bases of the junction unmatched. Germline loops: CDR1 KGHDR, CDR2 SFDVKD. The CDR3 loop spans 17 amino acids. The CDR3 nucleotides are TGTGCCACCAGTGGCCAGACCGGGACAGGGGGACAAGAGACCCAGTACTTC. Amino acids: CATSGQTGTGGQETQYF.

This clonotype was seen only a few times. The rearrangement uses TRBV15 and TRBJ2-2; possibly TRBD2 for D (5 bases). V dropped 8 bases and J dropped 3 bases, with 13 bases sitting between them. The CDR3 consists of 14 residues. Germline V gene data show CDR1 as LNHNV and CDR2 as YYDKDF (reference sequence). CDR3 in DNA: TGTGCCACCGCGGGCCGCCTCGACACCGGGGAGCTGTTTTTT. Translation gives CATAGRLDTGELFF.

The chain carries TRBV5-4 and TRBJ2-5, with D possibly being TRBD1 (6 bases). CDR3 length: 13 residues. V was clipped by 5 bases and J by 7 bases, with 15 bases between them. Looked up from germline, CDR1 is SGHNT and CDR2 is YYREEE (reference sequence). In DNA, the CDR3 is TGTGCCAGCAGAAAACAGGGTCCGGGGACCCAGTACTTC. Its protein product is CASRKQGPGTQYF. The full variable domain, in which reference TRBV5-4 and TRBJ2-5 provide the parts outside the CDR3, is ETGVTQSPTHLIKTRGQQVTLRCSSQSGHNTVSWYQQALGQGPQFIFQYYREEENGRGNFPPRFSGLQFPNYSSELNVNALELDDSALYLCASRKQGPGTQYFGPGTRLLVL.

This clonotype was seen a few times. The chain recombines TRBV9 with TRBJ2-5; D call uncertain. V was clipped by 4 bases and J by 1 base, with 11 bases between them. Germline V gene data show CDR1 as SGDLS and CDR2 as YYNGEE. This CDR3 comprises 14 residues. CDR3 amino acids: CASSITQTQETQYF. The CDR3 DNA sequence: TGTGCCAGCAGCATCACGCAAACCCAAGAGACCCAGTACTTC.

The V call is TRBV24-1, the J call TRBJ2-2; 8 nucleotides agree with TRBD2. J lost 4 bases, V lost 4 bases, and 7 bases had no gene match. CDR1 is KGHDR, CDR2 SFDVKD, per germline. The CDR3 sequence is 16 residues long. CDR3 amino acids: CATSDSFGGVTGELFF. CDR3 nucleotides: TGTGCCACCAGTGACTCCTTCGGGGGGGTCACCGGGGAGCTGTTTTTT.

The table lists this clonotype with many counts. The chain couples TRBV10-3 to TRBJ1-2; 7 bases are shared with TRBD1. Germline CDR1 ENHRY, CDR2 SYGVKD. This CDR3 region has 15 residues. V lost 3 bases, J lost 4 bases, and 8 bases stayed unmatched. CDR3 DNA sequence: TGTGCCATCAGTGATGTTGGGACAGATGTCTATGGCTACACCTTC. It encodes CAISDVGTDVYGYTF.

This chain links TRBV6-1 with TRBJ2-3; D is uncertain. Germline V gene sequence: CDR1 MNHNS, CDR2 SASEGT. The CDR3 covers 13 residues. Trimming shortened V by 2 bases and J by 5 bases, and 8 bases separated the two germline ends. The CDR3 sequence: CASSEWEGDTQYF. The CDR3 DNA sequence: TGTGCCAGCAGTGAATGGGAAGGAGATACGCAGTATTTT.

This clonotype has a handful of counts. The chain employs TRBV5-1 and TRBJ2-3; D uncertain. Germline V CDR1 and CDR2: SGHRS, YFSETQ. CDR3 length: 14 amino acids. The V and J ends lost 4 bases and 6 bases respectively, with 15 bases between them. Written as DNA, the CDR3 is TGCGCCAGCAGCCGCGACCGTGTTTGGGATACGCAGTATTTT. It is translated as CASSRDRVWDTQYF.

This clonotype was detected a few times. The chain is built from TRBV5-1 and TRBJ2-4; weak D call: TRBD1 (6 bases). Germline loops: CDR1 SGHRS, CDR2 YFSETQ. This CDR3 region has 17 residues. V gave up 2 bases and J gave up 4 bases, with 19 bases separating them. The CDR3 region has the DNA TGCGCCAGCAGCTTTGGGCAGGGGCTACTCTTAAAAAACATTCAGTACTTC. Translation gives CASSFGQGLLLKNIQYF.

The chain has TRBV5-1 and TRBJ1-5; 10 nucleotides line up with TRBD1. Germline loops: CDR1 SGHRS, CDR2 YFSETQ. The V gene end was trimmed by 0 bases and the J gene end by 6 bases; junction bases not matched to a gene: 0. The CDR3 is 14 residues long. CDR3 region: CASSLGDRGQPQHF. CDR3 nucleotide sequence: TGCGCCAGCAGCTTGGGGGACAGGGGTCAGCCCCAGCATTTT.